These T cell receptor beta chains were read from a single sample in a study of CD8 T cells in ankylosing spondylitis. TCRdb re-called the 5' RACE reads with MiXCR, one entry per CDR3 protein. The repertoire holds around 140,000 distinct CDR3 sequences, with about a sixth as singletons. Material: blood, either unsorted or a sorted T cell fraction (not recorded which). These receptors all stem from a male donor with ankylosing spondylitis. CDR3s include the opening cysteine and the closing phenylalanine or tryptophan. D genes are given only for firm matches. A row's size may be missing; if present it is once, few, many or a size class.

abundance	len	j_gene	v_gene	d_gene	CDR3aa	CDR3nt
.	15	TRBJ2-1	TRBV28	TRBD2	CASSLRLAGANEQFF	TGTGCCAGCAGTTTAAGGCTAGCGGGAGCCAATGAGCAGTTCTTC
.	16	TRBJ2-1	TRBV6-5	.	CASSYSLRAEYNEQFF	TGTGCCAGCAGTTACTCTTTGCGGGCCGAATACAATGAGCAGTTCTTC
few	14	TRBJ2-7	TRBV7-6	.	CASSLQESSYEQYF	TGTGCCAGCAGCCTACAGGAGAGCTCCTACGAGCAGTACTTC
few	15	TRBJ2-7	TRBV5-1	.	CASSLSQGRSYEQYF	TGCGCCAGCAGCTTGAGTCAGGGTCGGTCCTACGAGCAGTACTTC
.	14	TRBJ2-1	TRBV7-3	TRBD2	CASSSRTSHNEQFF	TGTGCCAGCAGCTCACGGACTAGCCACAATGAGCAGTTCTTC
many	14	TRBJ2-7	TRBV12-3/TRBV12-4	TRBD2	CASSLAGGAYEQYF	TGTGCCAGCAGTCTAGCGGGAGGGGCCTACGAGCAGTACTTC
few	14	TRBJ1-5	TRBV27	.	CASSFLGLNQPQHF	TGTGCCAGCAGTTTTCTGGGGTTAAATCAGCCCCAGCATTTT
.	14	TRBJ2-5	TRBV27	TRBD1	CASSSGTGHKTQYF	TGTGCCAGCAGTTCGGGGACAGGGCACAAGACCCAGTACTTC
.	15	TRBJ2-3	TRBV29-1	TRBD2	CSVRGEGLATDTQYF	TGCAGCGTTAGAGGCGAGGGACTAGCGACAGATACGCAGTATTTT
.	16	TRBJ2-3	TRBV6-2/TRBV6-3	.	CASSYGEFSGTDTQYF	TGTGCCAGCAGTTACGGGGAGTTTTCAGGCACAGATACGCAGTATTTT
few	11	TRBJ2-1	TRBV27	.	CASVSHNEQFF	TGTGCCAGCGTTTCCCACAATGAGCAGTTCTTC
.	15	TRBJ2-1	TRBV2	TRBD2	CASSGGWRETNEQFF	TGTGCCAGCAGTGGGGGATGGCGGGAGACGAATGAGCAGTTCTTC
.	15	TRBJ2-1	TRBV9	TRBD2	CASSPRLAGDNEQFF	TGTGCCAGCAGCCCCCGACTAGCGGGAGACAATGAGCAGTTCTTC
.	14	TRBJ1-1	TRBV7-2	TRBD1	CASSFGTGMVEAFF	TGTGCCAGCAGCTTTGGGACAGGTATGGTGGAAGCTTTCTTT
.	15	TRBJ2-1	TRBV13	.	CASSPKAGPTWEQFF	TGTGCCAGCAGCCCTAAGGCGGGACCCACCTGGGAGCAGTTCTTC
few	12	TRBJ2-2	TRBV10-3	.	CAIRQGSGELFF	TGTGCCATCAGACAGGGATCCGGGGAGCTGTTTTTT
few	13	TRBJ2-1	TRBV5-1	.	CASSIDLDNEQFF	TGCGCCAGCAGCATCGACCTCGACAATGAGCAGTTCTTC
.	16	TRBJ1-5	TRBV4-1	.	CASSQGNKGPGQPQHF	TGCGCCAGCAGCCAAGGAAATAAAGGGCCGGGGCAGCCCCAGCATTTT
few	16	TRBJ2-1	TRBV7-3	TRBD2	CASSLTRGLANNEQFF	TGTGCCAGCAGCTTAACGAGGGGACTAGCGAACAATGAGCAGTTCTTC
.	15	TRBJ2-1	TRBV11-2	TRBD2	CASRTASGSYNEQFF	TGTGCCAGCAGGACAGCTAGCGGATCCTACAATGAGCAGTTCTTC
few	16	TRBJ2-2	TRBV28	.	CASYRSGRGISGELFF	TGTGCCAGCTACCGGTCCGGCAGGGGTATCTCCGGGGAGCTGTTTTTT
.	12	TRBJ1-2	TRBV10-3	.	CAISESPDGYTF	TGTGCCATCAGTGAGTCCCCGGATGGCTACACCTTC
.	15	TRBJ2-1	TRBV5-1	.	CASSTSGWGSGEQFF	TGCGCCAGCAGCACGAGCGGGTGGGGGTCCGGTGAGCAGTTCTTC
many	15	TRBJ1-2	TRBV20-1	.	CSARDLGGADYGYTF	TGCAGTGCTAGAGATCTGGGTGGGGCCGACTATGGCTACACCTTC
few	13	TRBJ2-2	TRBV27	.	CASSLWADGELFF	TGTGCCAGCAGTTTATGGGCGGACGGGGAGCTGTTTTTT
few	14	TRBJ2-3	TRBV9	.	CASSPSPGVDTQYF	TGTGCCAGCAGCCCGAGTCCGGGGGTAGATACGCAGTATTTT
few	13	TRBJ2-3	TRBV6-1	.	CASSPRLSDTQYF	TGTGCCAGCAGCCCACGGCTCTCCGATACGCAGTATTTT
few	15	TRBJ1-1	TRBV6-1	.	CASSFSGRLNTEAFF	TGTGCCAGCAGCTTTTCGGGACGGTTGAACACTGAAGCTTTCTTT
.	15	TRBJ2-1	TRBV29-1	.	CSVEDRSDSRDEQFF	TGCAGCGTTGAAGATCGATCGGACAGCCGCGATGAGCAGTTCTTC
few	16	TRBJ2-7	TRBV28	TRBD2	CASSSLLAGGPSEQYF	TGTGCCAGCAGTTCCCTACTAGCGGGAGGGCCCAGCGAGCAGTACTTC
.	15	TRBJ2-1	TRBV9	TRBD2	CASSVDRTSLNEQFF	TGTGCCAGCAGCGTAGATCGGACTAGCCTGAATGAGCAGTTCTTC
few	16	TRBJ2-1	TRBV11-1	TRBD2	CASSPIRGAGGYEQFF	TGTGCCAGCAGCCCGATCCGGGGCGCGGGGGGATATGAGCAGTTCTTC
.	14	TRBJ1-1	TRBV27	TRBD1	CASSRTGVKTEAFF	TGTGCCAGCAGCCGTACAGGGGTTAAAACTGAAGCTTTCTTT
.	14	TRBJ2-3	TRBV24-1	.	CATQGGARTDTQYF	TGTGCCACGCAAGGGGGGGCCCGCACAGATACGCAGTATTTT
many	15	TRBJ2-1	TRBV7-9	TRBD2	CTIVGGKDSYNEQFF	TGTACTATCGTGGGAGGGAAGGACTCCTACAATGAGCAGTTCTTC
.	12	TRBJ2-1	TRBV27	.	CASSLSADEQFF	TGTGCCAGCAGTTTAAGTGCAGATGAGCAGTTCTTC
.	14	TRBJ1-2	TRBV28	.	CASSFPGTNYGYTF	TGTGCCAGCAGTTTTCCCGGGACTAACTATGGCTACACCTTC
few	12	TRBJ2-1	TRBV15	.	CATSSRSYEQFF	TGTGCCACCAGCAGTCGAAGTTATGAGCAGTTCTTC
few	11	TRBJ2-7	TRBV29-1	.	CSGGDPDEQYF	TGCAGCGGCGGGGATCCGGACGAGCAGTACTTC
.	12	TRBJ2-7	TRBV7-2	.	CASSLVGLEQYF	TGTGCCAGCAGCTTAGTTGGACTCGAGCAGTACTTC
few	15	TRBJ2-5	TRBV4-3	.	CASSQGSGAGETQYF	TGCGCCAGCAGCCAAGGATCCGGGGCAGGGGAGACCCAGTACTTC
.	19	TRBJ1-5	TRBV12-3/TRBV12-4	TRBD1	CACSLASGQGIFYNQPQHF	TGTGCCTGCAGTTTAGCTTCGGGACAGGGGATCTTTTACAATCAGCCCCAGCATTTT
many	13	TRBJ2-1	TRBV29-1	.	CSVESGLYNEQFF	TGCAGCGTTGAATCCGGACTCTACAATGAGCAGTTCTTC
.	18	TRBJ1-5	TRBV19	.	CASSINRAEGWKNQPQHF	TGTGCCAGTAGTATCAACAGGGCTGAGGGGTGGAAAAATCAGCCCCAGCATTTT
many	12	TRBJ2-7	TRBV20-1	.	CSARETNYEQYF	TGCAGTGCTAGAGAAACAAACTACGAGCAGTACTTC
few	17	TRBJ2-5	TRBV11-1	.	CASSRTSVQGIWETQYF	TGTGCCAGCAGCCGAACTTCGGTACAGGGTATTTGGGAGACCCAGTACTTC
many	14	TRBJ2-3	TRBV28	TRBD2	CASSLVERDSTQYF	TGTGCCAGCAGTTTAGTAGAGCGGGATAGTACGCAGTATTTT
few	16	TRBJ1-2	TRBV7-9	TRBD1	CASSPPTGSLAYGYTF	TGTGCCAGCAGCCCCCCGACAGGGTCTTTGGCCTATGGCTACACCTTC
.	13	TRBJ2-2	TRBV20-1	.	CSARHQNTGELFF	TGCAGTGCCCGACACCAGAACACCGGGGAGCTGTTTTTT
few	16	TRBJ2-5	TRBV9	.	CASSVPSGSELGTQYF	TGTGCCAGCAGCGTACCATCAGGGTCCGAGTTGGGGACCCAGTACTTC
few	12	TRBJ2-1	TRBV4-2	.	CASSQGTEIKIF	TGTGCCAGCAGCCAAGGAACCGAGATCAAAATCTTC
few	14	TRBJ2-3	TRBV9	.	CASSPSPGTDTQYF	TGTGCCAGCAGCCCCTCGCCTGGCACAGATACGCAGTATTTT
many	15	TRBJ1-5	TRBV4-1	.	CASSRSATGDQPQHF	TGCGCCAGCAGCCGATCCGCGACCGGGGACCAGCCCCAGCATTTT
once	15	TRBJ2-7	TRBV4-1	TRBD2	CASSQLAGGPDEQYF	TGCGCCAGCAGCCAGTTAGCGGGAGGGCCTGACGAGCAGTACTTC
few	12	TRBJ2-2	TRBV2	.	CASTGGTGELFF	TGTGCCAGCACCGGAGGGACCGGGGAGCTGTTTTTT
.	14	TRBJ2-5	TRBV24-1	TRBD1	CATSRKTGPETQYF	TGTGCCACCAGCAGAAAGACAGGGCCAGAGACCCAGTACTTC
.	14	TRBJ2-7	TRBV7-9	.	CASSRTGSGYEQYF	TGTGCCAGCAGCCGCACAGGGTCAGGGTACGAGCAGTACTTC
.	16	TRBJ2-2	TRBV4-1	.	CASSQSELERVGELFF	TGCGCCAGCAGCCAATCCGAGCTAGAGCGGGTCGGGGAGCTGTTTTTT